A single sample is the source of the 21 T cell receptor beta chains below, sequenced in a study of blood T cell repertoires in COVID-19. The method was immunoSEQ multiplex PCR; TCRdb's version includes in-frame clones alone and lacks a portion of them. The table includes fewer than 400,000 clones, just under 90% detected once. Sample: PBMCs or T cells enriched from blood (not recorded which). All receptors derive from a woman aged 30 to 39 who had recovered from COVID-19.

In its sample, this clone was seen a few times. One end of the junction varies from germline; a read error may be responsible. The chain recombines TRBV27 with TRBJ2-7; perhaps TRBD2 as D (6 bases). This CDR3 has 13 residues. The germline CDR1 and CDR2 sequences are MNHEY and SMNVEV (reference sequence). CDR3: CASSSRDGTLMGF. The CDR3 region has the DNA TGTGCCAGCAGTTCCCGGGACGGGACTCTAATGGGCTTC.

This chain links TRBV5-1 with TRBJ2-5; 8 bases are shared with TRBD2. This CDR3 contains 14 residues. Germline CDR1 is SGHRS and CDR2 is YFSETQ. V lost 3 bases to trimming and J lost 4 bases; unmatched junction nucleotides: 5. The CDR3 DNA reads as TGCGCCAGCAGCTCAACGGGGGGGCTAGAGACCCAGTACTTC. It encodes CASSSTGGLETQYF.

The rearrangement uses TRBV6-5 and TRBJ1-2; D call uncertain. CDR1 and CDR2 (germline): MNHEY, SVGAGI. This CDR3 spans 14 amino acids. Trimming cost V 6 bases and J 4 bases, with 15 bases left between them. The CDR3 DNA reads as TGTGCCAGCAGGGGTGAGGGAAAGTTCTATGGCTACACCTTC. It specifies CASRGEGKFYGYTF.

This chain links TRBV14 with TRBJ2-6; no firm D call. The CDR3 runs 13 residues. Germline V gene sequence: CDR1 SGHDN, CDR2 FVKESK. Trimming took off 8 bases at V and 0 bases at J, with 5 bases between the two ends. The DNA for the CDR3 is TGTGCCAGCTGTTACTCTGGGGCCAACGTCCTGACTTTC. Protein product: CASCYSGANVLTF.

This chain links TRBV18 with TRBJ2-1; TRBD1 matches at 8 bases. The J segment lost 3 bases and the V segment lost 2 bases, leaving 6 bases of the junction unmatched. The CDR3 sequence is 16 residues long. CDR1 is KGHSH and CDR2 is LQKENI in the germline V gene. This chain's CDR3 is CASSPGAGGDYNEQFF. In DNA, the CDR3 is TGTGCCAGCTCACCAGGGGCAGGGGGCGACTACAATGAGCAGTTCTTC.

The chain uses TRBV30 and TRBJ1-2; TRBD1 matches at 11 bases. Germline V lookup: CDR1 GTSNPN, CDR2 SVGIG (reference sequence). J gave up 3 bases and V 3 bases, and 3 bases lay outside the gene matches. The CDR3 contains 14 residues. CDR3 bases: TGTGCCTGGAGGGACAGGGGGCAAGACTATGGCTACACCTTC. It encodes CAWRDRGQDYGYTF.

The J gene is TRBJ1-4, the V gene TRBV28, with D tentatively TRBD1 (6 bases). Looked up from germline, CDR1 is MDHEN and CDR2 is SYDVKM. The germline V and J ends were trimmed by 4 bases and 2 bases, with 17 bases remaining between them. The CDR3 loop spans 17 amino acids. Here the CDR3 reads CASSSPQGRSTNEKLFF. DNA for the CDR3: TGTGCCAGCAGTTCCCCACAGGGCCGTTCGACTAATGAAAAACTGTTTTTT.

V usage is TRBV5-6 and J usage is TRBJ1-2; the D gene is possibly TRBD1 (5 bases). Germline V gene lookup returns CDR1 SGHDT and CDR2 YYEEEE. This CDR3 is built from 18 residues. V lost 1 base, J lost 2 bases, and 21 bases lay in between. The CDR3 DNA sequence: TGTGCCAGCAGCTTGATCCGCAGGGCGCGGTCTCCAAACTATGGCTACACCTTC. Translation gives CASSLIRRARSPNYGYTF.

The V gene is TRBV9, the J gene TRBJ2-2; D is uncertain. With 0 bases removed from V and 4 bases from J, the gap between germline ends came to 4 bases. Germline assignment: CDR1 SGDLS and CDR2 YYNGEE. The CDR3 sequence is 13 residues long. The CDR3: CASSVAVTGELFF. For the CDR3, the DNA is TGTGCCAGCAGCGTAGCGGTCACCGGGGAGCTGTTTTTT. The variable domain in full, with the rest retrieved from reference TRBV9 and TRBJ2-2, is DSGVTQTPKHLITATGQRVTLRCSPRSGDLSVYWYQQSLDQGLQFLIQYYNGEERAKGNILERFSAQQFPDLHSELNLSSLELGDSALYFCASSVAVTGELFFGEGSRLTVL.

The J gene is TRBJ1-4, the V gene TRBV5-1; 7 bases fit TRBD1. Germline V gene data show CDR1 as SGHRS and CDR2 as YFSETQ. The CDR3 extends over 16 amino acids. The J segment lost 8 bases and the V segment lost 4 bases, leaving 14 bases of the junction unmatched. CDR3 residues: CASSETSAGGREKLFF. The CDR3 region has the DNA TGCGCCAGCAGCGAAACATCAGCAGGGGGTCGCGAAAAACTGTTTTTT.

V and J are TRBV7-2 and TRBJ1-3; D might be TRBD1 (5 bases). Germline V gene sequence: CDR1 SGHTA, CDR2 FQGNSA. The CDR3 runs 13 residues. The V end was cut by 11 bases, the J end by 1 base, with 12 bases between. Written as DNA, the CDR3 is TGTGCCGGGAAAGGGGCTTCTGGAAACACCATATATTTT. Its translation: CAGKGASGNTIYF.

This clone has just one count. The chain uses TRBV5-1 and TRBJ1-1; 8 bases are shared with TRBD1. This CDR3 comprises 14 residues. Germline-derived CDR1 and CDR2 are SGHRS and YFSETQ. J was trimmed by 5 bases and V by 5 bases; bases with no gene match: 8. DNA for the CDR3: TGCGCCAGCAGGAGGACAGGGTGGAGAACTGAAGCTTTCTTT. It is translated as CASRRTGWRTEAFF.

This clone has only a few counts. The chain uses TRBV27 and TRBJ2-7, with D maybe TRBD2 (6 bases). V lost 6 bases to trimming and J lost 4 bases, with 13 bases between them. This CDR3 contains 13 residues. Germline CDR1 reads MNHEY; CDR2 reads SMNVEV (reference sequence). CDR3 protein: CASRGGAGYEQYF. DNA for the CDR3: TGTGCCAGCAGAGGCGGGGCCGGTTACGAGCAGTACTTC.

The rearrangement uses TRBV5-6 and TRBJ1-3; 8 bases match TRBD1. The J segment lost 0 bases and the V segment lost 6 bases, leaving 5 bases of the junction unmatched. CDR3 length: 15 residues. The germline CDR1 and CDR2 sequences are SGHDT and YYEEEE. CDR3 nucleotides: TGTGCCAGCAACATCAGGGGGCCCTCTGGAAACACCATATATTTT. Its translation is CASNIRGPSGNTIYF. Complete variable domain (other parts from reference TRBV5-6 and TRBJ1-3): DAGVTQSPTHLIKTRGQQVTLRCSPKSGHDTVSWYQQALGQGPQFIFQYYEEEERQRGNFPDRFSGHQFPNYSSELNVNALLLGDSALYLCASNIRGPSGNTIYFGEGSWLTVV.

V and J are TRBV4-3 and TRBJ1-1, with D unresolved. Trimming removed 4 bases at V and 0 bases at J, with 9 bases between. The CDR3 sequence is 14 residues long. The germline V gene encodes CDR1 LGHNA and CDR2 YSLEER. CDR3 coding DNA: TGCGCCAGCAGCCGAAGCCAATTGAACACTGAAGCTTTCTTT. Its translation is CASSRSQLNTEAFF.

The chain is built from TRBV10-1 and TRBJ2-7; TRBD1 matches at 7 bases. With V trimmed by 4 bases and J by 0 bases, 6 bases remained unmatched. Germline CDR1 and CDR2: WNHNN and SYGVQD (reference sequence). The CDR3 has 15 residues. The chain's CDR3 is CASSVARTGSYEQYF. DNA of the CDR3: TGCGCCAGCAGTGTGGCCCGGACAGGCTCCTACGAGCAGTACTTC.

The chain has TRBV7-2 and TRBJ2-7; 8 nucleotides agree with TRBD2. The germline CDR1 and CDR2 sequences are SGHTA and FQGNSA. The CDR3 totals 17 residues. V lost 0 bases, J lost 6 bases, and 13 bases stayed unmatched. CDR3 loop: CASSLAPGGPGVGEQYF. The CDR3 coding sequence is TGTGCCAGCAGCTTAGCCCCGGGAGGGCCGGGCGTGGGCGAGCAGTACTTC.

The chain combines TRBV30 with TRBJ1-6, with 9 bases identical to TRBD1. J gave up 7 bases and V 4 bases, and 5 bases lay outside the gene matches. The CDR3 spans 14 residues. Germline V gene sequence: CDR1 GTSNPN, CDR2 SVGIG (reference sequence). The CDR3 here is CAWTGGQGNSPLHF. DNA of the CDR3: TGTGCCTGGACTGGAGGACAGGGGAATTCACCCCTCCACTTT. Combining the CDR3 with reference TRBV30 and TRBJ1-6 gives the whole variable domain SQTIHQWPATLVQPVGSPLSLECTVEGTSNPNLYWYRQAAGRGLQLLFYSVGIGQISSEVPQNLSASRPQDRQFILSSKKLLLSDSGFYLCAWTGGQGNSPLHFGNGTRLTVT.

This chain connects TRBV5-1 to TRBJ2-7; 12 bases agree with TRBD2. Looked up from germline, CDR1 is SGHRS and CDR2 is YFSETQ. There are 16 residues in the CDR3. Trimming removed 4 bases from V and 0 bases from J; junction bases left unmatched: 5. The CDR3 DNA is TGCGCCAGCAGCAAGACTAGCGGGGGTCTCTCCTACGAGCAGTACTTC. Translated, it gives CASSKTSGGLSYEQYF.

J is TRBJ2-1 and V is TRBV28; 8 nucleotides agree with TRBD2. CDR1 and CDR2 (germline): MDHEN, SYDVKM. This CDR3 has 17 residues. The V gene end was trimmed by 4 bases and the J gene end by 0 bases; junction bases not matched to a gene: 8. CDR3 in amino acids: CASSSPRTSLSYNEQFF. The CDR3 DNA reads as TGTGCCAGCAGTTCTCCTAGGACTAGCCTCTCCTACAATGAGCAGTTCTTC. Together with reference TRBV28 and TRBJ2-1, the CDR3 gives the full variable domain: DVKVTQSSRYLVKRTGEKVFLECVQDMDHENMFWYRQDPGLGLRLIYFSYDVKMKEKGDIPEGYSVSREKKERFSLILESASTNQTSMYLCASSSPRTSLSYNEQFFGPGTRLTVL.

Notes on this clone: The same CDR3 arises from other DNA sequences in this sample as well. The chain combines TRBV28 with TRBJ2-7; D remains unclear. The CDR3 length is 12 residues. Germline V gives CDR1 MDHEN, CDR2 SYDVKM. Trimming shortened V by 4 bases and J by 3 bases, and 7 bases separated the two germline ends. The CDR3 bases are TGTGCCAGCAGTTATCGAGGCTACGAGCAGTACTTC. It codes for CASSYRGYEQYF.